The next 23 T cell receptor beta chains were all read from a single sample in a study of T-cell reconstitution after alpha-beta-depleted transplantation in children. Unique molecular identifiers were used to barcode this TCRbeta library. Each CDR3 protein is one row after TCRdb ran MiXCR on the PCR reads. Altogether some 220,000 distinct CDR3 sequences are present, approximately 10% being singletons, with the ten largest covering 25% to 30%. Specimen: PBMCs, collected before TCRalphabeta/CD19-depleted stem cell transplant. The receptors originated from a child under two years old with acute myeloid leukemia, due to receive a stem cell transplant.

This clonotype was seen repeatedly, ten times or more. The chain recombines TRBV10-3 with TRBJ2-3, with D unclear. The CDR3 runs to 13 residues. Germline V gene sequence: CDR1 ENHRY, CDR2 SYGVKD. V lost 2 bases, J lost 4 bases, and 7 bases lay in between. DNA of the CDR3: TGTGCCATCAGTGAGCCCCGCGCAGATACGCAGTATTTT. This codes for CAISEPRADTQYF.

This clonotype was found many times. This sequence joins TRBV20-1 and TRBJ2-7, with 12 bases identical to TRBD2. J was trimmed by 2 bases and V by 5 bases; bases with no gene match: 1. Germline V gives CDR1 DFQATT, CDR2 SNEGSKA (reference sequence). The length of the CDR3 is 13 residues. The CDR3 sequence is CSARTSGAYEQYF. The CDR3 DNA reads TGCAGTGCTCGGACTAGCGGGGCCTACGAGCAGTACTTC.

This clonotype was observed many times. V gene TRBV20-1 combines with J gene TRBJ2-2, with 10 bases fitting TRBD1. The ends lost 1 base at V and 4 bases at J; junction bases unmatched: 3. Germline values: CDR1 DFQATT, CDR2 SNEGSKA (reference sequence). The CDR3 is 15 residues long. CDR3 DNA sequence: TGCAGTGCTAGAGTAGGGGACAGGGGCACCGGGGAGCTGTTTTTT. It specifies CSARVGDRGTGELFF.

A word on this clonotype: This sequence may be a read error, since a much larger clone differs from it by one base. CDR3 protein: CSARPSANYGYPF. The CDR3 region has the DNA TGCAGTGCTAGACCCTCAGCTAACTATGGCTACCCCTTC. V is TRBV20-1 and J is TRBJ1-2; no definite D call. CDR1 and CDR2 from the germline V gene are DFQATT and SNEGSKA (reference sequence). The CDR3 is made up of 13 amino acids.

This chain joins TRBV4-1 and TRBJ2-7; 7 bases line up with TRBD2. CDR1 is MGHRA, CDR2 YSYEKL, per germline. CDR3 length: 16 amino acids. V shed 2 bases, J shed 0 bases, and the junction held 7 bases outside the gene matches. For the CDR3, the DNA is TGCGCCAGCAGCCAATCAGCGGGGATGAGCTCCTACGAGCAGTACTTC. Protein product: CASSQSAGMSSYEQYF.

This clonotype was seen at least ten times. V usage is TRBV30 and J usage is TRBJ2-7; no definite D call. Germline V gives CDR1 GTSNPN, CDR2 SVGIG (reference sequence). This CDR3 has 9 residues. V lost 5 bases to trimming and J lost 3 bases, with 2 bases between them. The CDR3 reads CAWFYEQYF. The CDR3 coding sequence is TGTGCCTGGTTCTACGAGCAGTACTTC.

In its sample, this clonotype was seen many times. The V call is TRBV9, the J call TRBJ1-2, with a weak D call TRBD1 (6 bases). The V gene lost 0 bases and the J gene lost 4 bases, with 7 bases spanning the gap. The CDR3 covers 13 residues. Germline CDR1 is SGDLS and CDR2 is YYNGEE. Here the CDR3 DNA reads TGTGCCAGCAGCGTAGGAGGGGGCTATGGCTACACCTTC. Encoded protein: CASSVGGGYGYTF.

This clonotype was recorded at least ten times. The rearrangement joins TRBV5-1 to TRBJ1-1; D uncertain. Trimming cost V 3 bases and J 1 base, with 7 bases left between them. The CDR3 is made up of 13 amino acids. The V gene's germline CDR1 is SGHRS and CDR2 YFSETQ. CDR3 nucleotide sequence: TGCGCCAGCAGCTCGATGGGGAACACTGAAGCTTTCTTT. This sequence encodes CASSSMGNTEAFF.

This clonotype was detected many times. The CDR3 is CASSLKGGDLYEQYF. The DNA of the CDR3 is TGTGCCAGCAGCCTTAAGGGGGGGGATCTCTACGAGCAGTACTTC. The chain combines TRBV7-2 with TRBJ2-7, with TRBD2 as a possible D gene (7 bases). The CDR3 is made up of 15 amino acids. V was cut by 5 bases and J by 3 bases, with 17 bases left in between. Germline lookup yields CDR1 SGHTA and CDR2 FQGNSA.

Many counts were recorded for this clonotype. The J gene is TRBJ2-7, the V gene TRBV28; D may be TRBD1 or TRBD2 (5 bases each). Per the germline V gene, CDR1 is MDHEN and CDR2 is SYDVKM. CDR3 size: 13 residues. V shed 3 bases and J shed 3 bases, with 9 bases lying between them. The CDR3: CASSFRDGYEQYF. The CDR3 bases are TGTGCCAGCAGTTTCCGGGACGGCTACGAGCAGTACTTC.

This chain joins TRBV3-1 and TRBJ2-1; D perhaps matches TRBD1 (6 bases). This CDR3 spans 16 amino acids. Trimming pared 1 base from V and 8 bases from J, leaving 18 bases between. The germline V gene encodes CDR1 LGHDT and CDR2 YNNKEL (reference sequence). The chain's CDR3 is CASSQATGPIVDEQFF. As DNA, the CDR3 is TGTGCCAGCAGCCAAGCGACAGGACCGATAGTCGATGAGCAGTTCTTC.

This clonotype was counted at least ten times. The rearrangement links TRBV18 to TRBJ1-2; the match to TRBD1 covers 7 bases. Germline values: CDR1 KGHSH, CDR2 LQKENI. This CDR3 has 16 amino acids. V gave up 2 bases and J gave up 2 bases; unmatched junction bases: 8. The CDR3 loop is CASSPGLQGNNYGYTF. CDR3 nucleotides: TGTGCCAGCTCACCAGGGTTACAGGGGAACAACTATGGCTACACCTTC.

This clonotype appeared a single time. A much larger clone differs from this one at a single base, so this may be a read error. V usage is TRBV7-8 and J usage is TRBJ2-1; D gene ambiguous. Looked up from germline, CDR1 is SGHVS and CDR2 is FQNEAQ. The CDR3 is made up of 12 amino acids. The CDR3 here is CAISSLRHEQFF. The CDR3 nucleotides are TGTGCCATCAGCAGCTTACGACATGAGCAGTTCTTC.

This chain uses TRBV3-1 with TRBJ2-7; perhaps D is TRBD1 or TRBD2 (5 bases each). CDR3 length equals 15 residues. V was trimmed by 3 bases and J by 2 bases, leaving 14 bases between them. Germline V gene data show CDR1 as LGHDT and CDR2 as YNNKEL (reference sequence). CDR3 sequence: CASSQTGTGPYEQYF. CDR3 DNA sequence: TGTGCCAGCAGCCAGACCGGGACCGGTCCCTACGAGCAGTACTTC.

This clonotype was seen many times. The rearrangement joins TRBV27 to TRBJ2-1; 7 nucleotides line up with TRBD2. The V and J ends lost 6 bases and 7 bases, in that order; junction bases with no gene match: 15. This CDR3 is 16 amino acids long. The germline V gene encodes CDR1 MNHEY and CDR2 SMNVEV (reference sequence). The CDR3: CASSPPPAGIFNEQFF. The CDR3 DNA is TGTGCCAGCAGCCCGCCGCCAGCGGGAATATTTAATGAGCAGTTCTTC.

This clonotype was seen at least ten times. The chain links TRBV20-1 to TRBJ1-3; D not resolved. This CDR3 has 12 residues. CDR1 and CDR2 from the germline V gene are DFQATT and SNEGSKA (reference sequence). The germline V and J ends were trimmed by 3 bases and 2 bases, with 5 bases remaining between them. This CDR3 is CSARIAGNTIYF. CDR3 DNA sequence: TGCAGTGCTAGGATCGCTGGAAACACCATATATTTT.

V is TRBV7-3 and J is TRBJ1-1; D might be TRBD1 (5 bases). In germline, CDR1 is SGHTA, CDR2 FQGTGA. The CDR3 spans 15 residues. Trimming stripped 5 bases from V and 1 base from J, with 14 bases between. The CDR3, as DNA: TGTGCCAGCAGCCCTGCCGTGGGGGAGAACACTGAAGCTTTCTTT. Protein sequence: CASSPAVGENTEAFF.

This clonotype occurred many times. The chain recombines TRBV20-1 with TRBJ2-1; D call uncertain. The V end lost 0 bases, the J end lost 2 bases, and 11 bases lay between the germline ends. The CDR3 has 15 amino acids. CDR1 and CDR2 (germline): DFQATT, SNEGSKA (reference sequence). The DNA of the CDR3 is TGCAGTGCTAGAGATTCGGGCGGTCCCTACAATGAGCAGTTCTTC. Translation: CSARDSGGPYNEQFF.

V usage is TRBV2 and J usage is TRBJ2-3; D might be TRBD2 (5 bases). Per germline, CDR1 SNHLY and CDR2 FYNNEI. Between the trimmed V and J ends, which lost 6 bases and 1 base, there was a span of 17 bases. The CDR3 has 16 amino acids. The CDR3 loop reads CASSASLGAGTDTQYF. CDR3 DNA sequence: TGTGCCAGCAGCGCTTCGTTAGGAGCGGGCACAGATACGCAGTATTTT.

Ten or more counts support this clonotype. The chain couples TRBV5-1 to TRBJ1-6, with 9 bases that match TRBD1. Unmatched junction bases numbered 8, after V lost 3 bases and J lost 7 bases. Per germline, CDR1 SGHRS and CDR2 YFSETQ. CDR3 length: 16 amino acids. CDR3 nucleotide sequence: TGCGCCAGCAGCTCCCTAACAGGGGGCGCAAATTCACCCCTCCACTTT. Its translation is CASSSLTGGANSPLHF. Looking up the rest from reference TRBV5-1 and TRBJ1-6 gives the full variable domain: KAGVTQTPRYLIKTRGQQVTLSCSPISGHRSVSWYQQTPGQGLQFLFEYFSETQRNKGNFPGRFSGRQFSNSRSEMNVSTLELGDSALYLCASSSLTGGANSPLHFGNGTRLTVT.

In its sample, this clonotype was seen a few times. The chain joins TRBV7-2 to TRBJ2-7, with D possibly matching TRBD1 (5 bases). CDR3 length: 13 residues. V was clipped by 2 bases and J by 5 bases, with 10 bases between them. From germline, CDR1 is SGHTA and CDR2 FQGNSA. CDR3 bases: TGTGCCAGCAGCTTACAGGGATTCGACGAGCAGTACTTC. It is translated as CASSLQGFDEQYF. The variable domain in full, completed from reference TRBV7-2 and TRBJ2-7, reads GAGVSQSPSNKVTEKGKDVELRCDPISGHTALYWYRQSLGQGLEFLIYFQGNSAPDKSGLPSDRFSAERTGGSVSTLTIQRTQQEDSAVYLCASSLQGFDEQYFGPGTRLTVT.

The rearrangement links TRBV5-8 to TRBJ2-3; 9 positions agree with TRBD1. The CDR3 is 15 residues long. Per germline, CDR1 SGHTS and CDR2 YDEGEE. J lost 2 bases, V lost 4 bases, and 5 bases had no gene match. CDR3 in DNA: TGTGCCAGCAGCCCCGGGACAGGGCTCACAGATACGCAGTATTTT. This translates into CASSPGTGLTDTQYF.

This clonotype showed up many times. The chain uses TRBV7-2 and TRBJ1-1; D unresolved. This CDR3 is 15 amino acids long. Germline CDR1 is SGHTA and CDR2 is FQGNSA. V lost 5 bases, J lost 1 base, and 14 bases lay in between. The CDR3 sequence is CASSPQWVPNTEAFF. For the CDR3, the DNA is TGTGCCAGCAGCCCCCAATGGGTCCCGAACACTGAAGCTTTCTTT. Filled out from reference TRBV7-2 and TRBJ1-1, the complete variable domain reads GAGVSQSPSNKVTEKGKDVELRCDPISGHTALYWYRQSLGQGLEFLIYFQGNSAPDKSGLPSDRFSAERTGGSVSTLTIQRTQQEDSAVYLCASSPQWVPNTEAFFGQGTRLTVV.